This T cell receptor (beta chain) was sequenced during a study of cytomegalovirus exposure and HLA in healthy donors. Study context: Around 86 million unique TCRs, all from HLA-typed donors, were included in an early release of the data. There were over 350 genotyped donors. Of these, roughly 86% fell in the genetic ancestry cluster associated with self-reported Caucasian donors. The study's findings and limits: Later examination showed HLA-associated TCR beta chains had greater clonal expansion than equally common others.

The CDR3 length is 17 residues. CDR1 LGHNA and CDR2 YNFKEQ come from the germline V gene. The V end was cut by 1 base, the J end by 7 bases, with 20 bases between. To note about this clone: Its antigen is unknown.

The PCR made use of 60 Vbeta and 13 Jbeta primers. Repertoires were generated with immunoSEQ multiplex PCR, while TCRdb's copy carries only in-frame clones and drops some. The sample lists roughly 190,000 clones, roughly 74% occurring once. This chain uses TRBV4-2 with TRBJ2-1; D may be TRBD2 (6 bases). This sequence was found in a young woman in good health and CMV-seronegative. Sequences were obtained from PBMCs. The CDR3 DNA is TGTGCCAGCAGCCAAGGGGACGGACGGGCAGGAGGGAATGAGCAGTTCTTC. It codes for CASSQGDGRAGGNEQFF.